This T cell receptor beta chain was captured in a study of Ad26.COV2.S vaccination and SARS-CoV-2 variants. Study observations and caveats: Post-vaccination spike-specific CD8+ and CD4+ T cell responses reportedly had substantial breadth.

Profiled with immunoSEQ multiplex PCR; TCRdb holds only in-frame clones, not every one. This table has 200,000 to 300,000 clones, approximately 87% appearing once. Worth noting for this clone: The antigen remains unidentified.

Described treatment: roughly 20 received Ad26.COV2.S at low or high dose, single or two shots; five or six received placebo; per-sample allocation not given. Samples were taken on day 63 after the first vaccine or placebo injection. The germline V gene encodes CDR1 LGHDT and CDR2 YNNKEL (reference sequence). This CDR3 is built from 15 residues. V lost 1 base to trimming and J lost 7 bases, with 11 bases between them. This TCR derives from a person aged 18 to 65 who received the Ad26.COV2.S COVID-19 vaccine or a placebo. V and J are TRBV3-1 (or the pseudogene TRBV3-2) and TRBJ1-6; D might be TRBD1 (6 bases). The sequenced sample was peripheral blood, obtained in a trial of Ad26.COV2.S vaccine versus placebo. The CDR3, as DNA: TGTGCCAGCAGCCAAGGGGGGGGCCGCAATTCACCCCTCCACTTT. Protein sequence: CASSQGGGRNSPLHF.